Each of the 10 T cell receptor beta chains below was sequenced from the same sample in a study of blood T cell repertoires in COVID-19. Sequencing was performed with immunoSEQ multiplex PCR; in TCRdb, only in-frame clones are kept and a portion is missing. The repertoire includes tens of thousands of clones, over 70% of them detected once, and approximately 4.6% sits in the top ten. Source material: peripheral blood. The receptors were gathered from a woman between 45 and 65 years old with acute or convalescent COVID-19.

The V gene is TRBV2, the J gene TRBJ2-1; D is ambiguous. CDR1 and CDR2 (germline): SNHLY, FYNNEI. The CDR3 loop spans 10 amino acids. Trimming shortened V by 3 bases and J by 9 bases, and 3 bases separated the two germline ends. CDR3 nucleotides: TGTGCCAGCAGTGACGGTGAGCAGTTCTTC. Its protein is CASSDGEQFF.

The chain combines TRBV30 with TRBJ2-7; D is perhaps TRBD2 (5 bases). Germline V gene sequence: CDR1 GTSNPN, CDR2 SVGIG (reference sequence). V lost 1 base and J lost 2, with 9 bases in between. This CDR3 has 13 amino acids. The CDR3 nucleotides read TGTGCCTGGAGTGACGGACTGACCTACGAGCAGTACTTC. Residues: CAWSDGLTYEQYF.

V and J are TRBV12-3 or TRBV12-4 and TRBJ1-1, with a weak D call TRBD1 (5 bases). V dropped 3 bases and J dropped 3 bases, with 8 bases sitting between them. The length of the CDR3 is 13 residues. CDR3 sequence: CASSLKGDTEAFF. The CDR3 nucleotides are TGTGCCAGCAGTTTGAAAGGGGACACTGAAGCTTTCTTT.

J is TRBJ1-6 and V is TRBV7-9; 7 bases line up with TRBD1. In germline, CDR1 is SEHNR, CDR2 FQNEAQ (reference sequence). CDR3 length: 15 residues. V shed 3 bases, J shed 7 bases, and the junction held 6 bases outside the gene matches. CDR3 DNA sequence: TGTGCCAGCAGCTTCAGGACAGGTTACAATTCACCCCTCCACTTT. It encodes CASSFRTGYNSPLHF.

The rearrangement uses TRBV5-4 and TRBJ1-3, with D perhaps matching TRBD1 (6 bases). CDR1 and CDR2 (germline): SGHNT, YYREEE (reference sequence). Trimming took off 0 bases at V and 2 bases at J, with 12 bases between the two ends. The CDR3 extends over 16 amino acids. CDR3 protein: CASSLVGAAAGNTIYF. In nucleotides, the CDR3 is TGTGCCAGCAGCTTGGTGGGGGCCGCCGCTGGAAACACCATATATTTT.

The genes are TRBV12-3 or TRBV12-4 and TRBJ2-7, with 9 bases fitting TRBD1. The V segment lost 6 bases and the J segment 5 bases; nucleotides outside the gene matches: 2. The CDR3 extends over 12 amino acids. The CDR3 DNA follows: TGTGCCAGCAGACAGGGGGCGAACGAGCAGTACTTC. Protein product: CASRQGANEQYF.

CDR3 bases: TGTGCCAGCAGTCTCGAATCGGGACAGACAAGGGAGGCATTCTTT. Translating it yields CASSLESGQTREAFF. V usage is TRBV7-8 and J usage is TRBJ1-1, with TRBD1 matching 7 bases. CDR1 is SGHVS and CDR2 is FQNEAQ in the germline V gene. There are 15 residues in the CDR3. V was pared by 6 bases and J by 14 bases, with 21 bases of the junction left unmatched.

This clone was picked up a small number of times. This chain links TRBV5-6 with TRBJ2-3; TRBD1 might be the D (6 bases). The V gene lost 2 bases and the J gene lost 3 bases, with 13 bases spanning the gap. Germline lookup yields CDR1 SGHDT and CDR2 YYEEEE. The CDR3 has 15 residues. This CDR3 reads CASSLSGDGTDTQYF. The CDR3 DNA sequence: TGTGCCAGCAGCTTATCAGGGGATGGGACAGATACGCAGTATTTT. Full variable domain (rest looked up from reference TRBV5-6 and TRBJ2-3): DAGVTQSPTHLIKTRGQQVTLRCSPKSGHDTVSWYQQALGQGPQFIFQYYEEEERQRGNFPDRFSGHQFPNYSSELNVNALLLGDSALYLCASSLSGDGTDTQYFGPGTRLTVL.

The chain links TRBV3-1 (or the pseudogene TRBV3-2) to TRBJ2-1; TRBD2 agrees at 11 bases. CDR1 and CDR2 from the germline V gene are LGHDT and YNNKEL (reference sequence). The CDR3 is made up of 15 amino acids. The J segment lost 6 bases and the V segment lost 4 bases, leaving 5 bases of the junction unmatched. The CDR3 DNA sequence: TGTGCCAGCAGCCTACTTAGCGGGGGGGCCAATGAGCAGTTCTTC. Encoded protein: CASSLLSGGANEQFF.

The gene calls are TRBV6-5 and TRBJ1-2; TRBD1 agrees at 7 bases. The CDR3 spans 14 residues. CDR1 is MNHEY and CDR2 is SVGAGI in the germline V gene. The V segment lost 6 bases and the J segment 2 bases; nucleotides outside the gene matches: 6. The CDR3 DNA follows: TGTGCCAGCAGAGATACAGGGGCGAACTATGGCTACACCTTC. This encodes CASRDTGANYGYTF.